The 23 T cell receptor beta chains below all came from one sample that was sequenced in a study of blood T cell repertoires in COVID-19 (dated by TCRdb to 2019 to 2021). Libraries were built with the immunoSEQ multiplex PCR assay. TCRdb took this table from immuneACCESS and kept in-frame rearrangements with V and J called. Such tables lack part of the clones; where checked against another copy, unresolved V genes explain under half of the gap, and the rest is unexplained. For this sample the table gives around 60,000 clones, of which around 90% were detected only once. The ten largest account for roughly 1.3% of the sample. The sample taken for sequencing was peripheral blood. These receptors were collected from a man between 60 and 75 years old with acute or convalescent COVID-19.

The V and J genes are TRBV5-6 and TRBJ1-2; 7 positions agree with TRBD1. This CDR3 has 15 residues. J was trimmed by 4 bases and V by 0 bases; bases with no gene match: 6. CDR1 SGHDT and CDR2 YYEEEE come from the germline V gene. For the CDR3, the DNA is TGTGCCAGCAGCTTGGGACAGGGACCTATCTATGGCTACACCTTC. Its protein product is CASSLGQGPIYGYTF.

The chain combines TRBV6-1 with TRBJ1-6; 8 bases align to TRBD1. The CDR3 runs 16 residues. Unmatched junction bases numbered 8, after V lost 2 bases and J lost 8 bases. The germline V gene encodes CDR1 MNHNS and CDR2 SASEGT. The CDR3 DNA sequence: TGTGCCAGCAGTGAACTCGGACAGGGTGGACATTCACCCCTCCACTTT. Its translation: CASSELGQGGHSPLHF.

The CDR3 nucleotides are TGTGCCAGCAGGGGGCGGGAGACCCAGTACTTC. This encodes CASRGRETQYF. The rearrangement uses TRBV27 and TRBJ2-5, with D possibly being TRBD1 (5 bases). Germline loops: CDR1 MNHEY, CDR2 SMNVEV (reference sequence). The germline V and J ends were trimmed by 6 bases and 5 bases, with 7 bases remaining between them. The CDR3 sequence is 11 residues long.

J is TRBJ2-2 and V is TRBV30, with D tentatively TRBD1 (5 bases). Trimming took 5 bases from V and 4 from J, leaving 17 bases between them. The germline gives CDR1 GTSNPN, CDR2 SVGIG (reference sequence). The CDR3 has 15 amino acids. The CDR3 region is CAWLKRTTLTGELFF. In DNA form, the CDR3 reads TGTGCCTGGTTAAAGAGGACAACCCTCACCGGGGAGCTGTTTTTT.

V and J are TRBV7-2 and TRBJ2-7, with 8 bases fitting TRBD2. Germline V gives CDR1 SGHTA, CDR2 FQGNSA. This CDR3 comprises 16 residues. Trimming removed 4 bases from V and 1 base from J; junction bases left unmatched: 9. DNA of the CDR3: TGTGCCAGCAGCTCCCGGGGGGGGGCGCGTTCCTACGAGCAGTACTTC. Its protein is CASSSRGGARSYEQYF.

This clone is a singleton in its sample. The rearrangement joins TRBV13 to TRBJ1-2, with D possibly matching TRBD1 (6 bases). The CDR3 sequence is 14 residues long. V lost 5 bases and J 7 bases, leaving 17 bases between the germline ends. Looked up from germline, CDR1 is PRHDT and CDR2 is FYEKMQ (reference sequence). CDR3 region: CASSRRSTGTGYTF. Written as DNA, the CDR3 is TGTGCCAGCAGCCGGAGATCAACAGGGACTGGCTACACCTTC. The entire variable domain, with the rest obtained from reference TRBV13 and TRBJ1-2, is as follows: AAGVIQSPRHLIKEKRETATLKCYPIPRHDTVYWYQQGPGQDPQFLISFYEKMQSDKGSIPDRFSAQQFSDYHSELNMSSLELGDSALYFCASSRRSTGTGYTFGSGTRLTVV.

The chain links TRBV12-3 or TRBV12-4 to TRBJ1-1; TRBD1 aligns across 7 bases. The CDR3 spans 13 residues. Trimming at V came to 7 bases and at J to 2 bases, leaving 4 bases not matched to a gene. CDR3 nucleotide sequence: TGTGCCAGCAAACAGGGGCCTAACACTGAAGCTTTCTTT. This gives the protein CASKQGPNTEAFF.

The DNA of the CDR3 is TGCGCCAGCAGCTTGCTAGGTACCGGGGAGCTGTTTTTT. Residues: CASSLLGTGELFF. The chain couples TRBV5-1 to TRBJ2-2; D unclear. Germline assignment: CDR1 SGHRS and CDR2 YFSETQ. This CDR3 comprises 13 residues. Trimming stripped 1 base from V and 5 bases from J, with 6 bases between.

This clone was recorded only once. This chain links TRBV6-5 with TRBJ1-2; D is perhaps TRBD1 (6 bases). V lost 5 bases and J 5 bases, leaving 12 bases between the germline ends. CDR1 and CDR2 from the germline V gene are MNHEY and SVGAGI. CDR3 length: 13 residues. The CDR3: CASSRAGVYGYTF. CDR3 DNA sequence: TGTGCCAGCAGTCGAGCAGGGGTATATGGCTACACCTTC.

The chain recombines TRBV27 with TRBJ2-3; possible D gene TRBD1, 6 bases. The germline gives CDR1 MNHEY, CDR2 SMNVEV (reference sequence). The CDR3 has 14 amino acids. Trimming left V 5 bases short and J 7 bases short, with 16 bases between. The CDR3 DNA is TGTGCCAGCAGTCCCATGACAGGTCTAAATACGCAGTATTTT. This codes for CASSPMTGLNTQYF.

The CDR3 DNA follows: TGTGCCAGTAGTATAGCTAACCGGGGATGGGATTCACCCCTCCACTTT. Residues: CASSIANRGWDSPLHF. The chain couples TRBV19 to TRBJ1-6; D gene unclear. Trimming pared 1 base from V and 8 bases from J, leaving 15 bases between. This CDR3 contains 16 residues. The V gene's germline CDR1 is LNHDA and CDR2 SQIVND (reference sequence).

This clone was detected only a few times. This chain uses TRBV5-6 with TRBJ2-7; 7 nucleotides match TRBD1. Germline V gene data show CDR1 as SGHDT and CDR2 as YYEEEE. Losses at the gene ends were 0 bases for V and 1 base for J; bases not matched to a gene: 1. The CDR3 spans 14 residues. CDR3 protein: CASSLGGQSYEQYF. The CDR3 coding sequence is TGTGCCAGCAGCTTGGGGGGACAGTCCTACGAGCAGTACTTC.

CDR3 nucleotides: TGTGCCAGCAGTGAGCCCTATGGCTACACCTTC. The encoded protein is CASSEPYGYTF. The gene calls are TRBV6-6 and TRBJ1-2; D gene unclear. Trimming left V 5 bases short and J 4 bases short, with 5 bases between. The CDR3 has 11 residues. Germline CDR1 and CDR2: MNHNY and SVGAGI (reference sequence).

V and J are TRBV5-6 and TRBJ1-4, with TRBD1 matching 12 bases. The V gene's germline CDR1 is SGHDT and CDR2 YYEEEE. The CDR3 is 19 amino acids. Trimming cost V 5 bases and J 2 bases; bases outside gene matches: 13. The DNA of the CDR3 is TGTGCCAGCAGTTCTGCTCGGGACAGGGGGCAGGCGACTAATGAAAAACTGTTTTTT. Its translation: CASSSARDRGQATNEKLFF.

The V gene is TRBV5-5, the J gene TRBJ1-6; D call uncertain. Between the trimmed V and J ends, which lost 0 bases and 9 bases, there was a span of 19 bases. Germline CDR1 and CDR2: SGHKS and YYEKEE (reference sequence). The CDR3 loop spans 17 amino acids. CDR3 loop: CASSLALGRFNGSPLHF. CDR3 in DNA: TGTGCCAGCAGCTTGGCGTTGGGGAGGTTTAACGGTTCACCCCTCCACTTT.

The gene calls are TRBV30 and TRBJ1-3; no reliable D call. The CDR3 is 11 residues long. V was trimmed by 1 base and J by 8 bases, leaving 6 bases between them. Germline CDR1 is GTSNPN and CDR2 is SVGIG (reference sequence). CDR3 amino acids: CAWSDRDTIYF. The CDR3 DNA follows: TGTGCCTGGAGTGATCGAGACACCATATATTTT.

V is TRBV11-2 and J is TRBJ2-7; 13 nucleotides match TRBD2. The length of the CDR3 is 13 residues. V was pared by 8 bases and J by 2 bases, with 0 bases of the junction left unmatched. Germline CDR1 is SGHAT and CDR2 is FQNNGV. CDR3 nucleotide sequence: TGTGCCAGCGGGACTAGCGGGACCTACGAGCAGTACTTC. Translation: CASGTSGTYEQYF.

The chain uses TRBV15 and TRBJ1-1, with a weak D call TRBD1 (6 bases). V was cut by 5 bases and J by 5 bases, with 18 bases left in between. Germline-derived CDR1 and CDR2 are LNHNV and YYDKDF (reference sequence). This CDR3 region has 15 residues. CDR3 in amino acids: CATSPRQVSGTEAFF. The CDR3 DNA is TGTGCCACCAGCCCTCGACAGGTCTCTGGGACTGAAGCTTTCTTT. Full variable domain (remainder filled in from reference TRBV15 and TRBJ1-1): DAMVIQNPRYQVTQFGKPVTLSCSQTLNHNVMYWYQQKSSQAPKLLFHYYDKDFNNEADTPDNFQSRRPNTSFCFLDIRSPGLGDTAMYLCATSPRQVSGTEAFFGQGTRLTVV.

The chain uses TRBV15 and TRBJ2-3; 9 bases line up with TRBD2. The CDR3 runs to 16 residues. Germline CDR1 is LNHNV and CDR2 is YYDKDF (reference sequence). With 5 bases clipped from V and 3 bases from J, the junction kept 9 bases outside the gene matches. The CDR3 loop is CATSPRQAGGTDTQYF. The CDR3 nucleotides read TGTGCCACCAGCCCGAGACAGGCGGGGGGGACAGATACGCAGTATTTT.

The CDR3 bases are TGTGCCACTCAAAGAGACAGGGAAAAATACGAGCAGTACTTC. Its protein is CATQRDREKYEQYF. The chain couples TRBV6-5 to TRBJ2-7; 7 nucleotides line up with TRBD1. The CDR3 length is 14 residues. Looked up from germline, CDR1 is MNHEY and CDR2 is SVGAGI. V lost 10 bases and J lost 4; bases outside the gene matches: 13.

The rearrangement joins TRBV10-3 to TRBJ2-7; 12 bases match TRBD1. The ends lost 6 bases at V and 3 bases at J; junction bases unmatched: 6. The CDR3 runs to 15 residues. Germline V gene data show CDR1 as ENHRY and CDR2 as SYGVKD. CDR3 bases: TGTGCCATCAGACCCGGGACAGGGGGCAGCTACGAGCAGTACTTC. Translation: CAIRPGTGGSYEQYF.

The rearrangement joins TRBV7-2 to TRBJ2-3, with 8 bases aligning to TRBD1. CDR3 length: 16 residues. Germline V gives CDR1 SGHTA, CDR2 FQGNSA. Germline trimming cut 4 bases from V and 6 bases from J; bases unmatched to any gene: 12. In DNA, the CDR3 is TGTGCCAGCAGCTCCCGGGACAGGATGAGTGGGGATACGCAGTATTTT. Protein sequence: CASSSRDRMSGDTQYF.

The chain has TRBV6-6 and TRBJ2-6, with TRBD2 identical over 8 bases. Per the germline V gene, CDR1 is MNHNY and CDR2 is SVGAGI (reference sequence). The CDR3 consists of 16 residues. J gave up 2 bases and V 8 bases, and 8 bases lay outside the gene matches. For the CDR3, the DNA is TGTGCCAGCGCCGGGGGGGCTCTTGCTGGGGCCAACGTCCTGACTTTC. Amino acids: CASAGGALAGANVLTF.